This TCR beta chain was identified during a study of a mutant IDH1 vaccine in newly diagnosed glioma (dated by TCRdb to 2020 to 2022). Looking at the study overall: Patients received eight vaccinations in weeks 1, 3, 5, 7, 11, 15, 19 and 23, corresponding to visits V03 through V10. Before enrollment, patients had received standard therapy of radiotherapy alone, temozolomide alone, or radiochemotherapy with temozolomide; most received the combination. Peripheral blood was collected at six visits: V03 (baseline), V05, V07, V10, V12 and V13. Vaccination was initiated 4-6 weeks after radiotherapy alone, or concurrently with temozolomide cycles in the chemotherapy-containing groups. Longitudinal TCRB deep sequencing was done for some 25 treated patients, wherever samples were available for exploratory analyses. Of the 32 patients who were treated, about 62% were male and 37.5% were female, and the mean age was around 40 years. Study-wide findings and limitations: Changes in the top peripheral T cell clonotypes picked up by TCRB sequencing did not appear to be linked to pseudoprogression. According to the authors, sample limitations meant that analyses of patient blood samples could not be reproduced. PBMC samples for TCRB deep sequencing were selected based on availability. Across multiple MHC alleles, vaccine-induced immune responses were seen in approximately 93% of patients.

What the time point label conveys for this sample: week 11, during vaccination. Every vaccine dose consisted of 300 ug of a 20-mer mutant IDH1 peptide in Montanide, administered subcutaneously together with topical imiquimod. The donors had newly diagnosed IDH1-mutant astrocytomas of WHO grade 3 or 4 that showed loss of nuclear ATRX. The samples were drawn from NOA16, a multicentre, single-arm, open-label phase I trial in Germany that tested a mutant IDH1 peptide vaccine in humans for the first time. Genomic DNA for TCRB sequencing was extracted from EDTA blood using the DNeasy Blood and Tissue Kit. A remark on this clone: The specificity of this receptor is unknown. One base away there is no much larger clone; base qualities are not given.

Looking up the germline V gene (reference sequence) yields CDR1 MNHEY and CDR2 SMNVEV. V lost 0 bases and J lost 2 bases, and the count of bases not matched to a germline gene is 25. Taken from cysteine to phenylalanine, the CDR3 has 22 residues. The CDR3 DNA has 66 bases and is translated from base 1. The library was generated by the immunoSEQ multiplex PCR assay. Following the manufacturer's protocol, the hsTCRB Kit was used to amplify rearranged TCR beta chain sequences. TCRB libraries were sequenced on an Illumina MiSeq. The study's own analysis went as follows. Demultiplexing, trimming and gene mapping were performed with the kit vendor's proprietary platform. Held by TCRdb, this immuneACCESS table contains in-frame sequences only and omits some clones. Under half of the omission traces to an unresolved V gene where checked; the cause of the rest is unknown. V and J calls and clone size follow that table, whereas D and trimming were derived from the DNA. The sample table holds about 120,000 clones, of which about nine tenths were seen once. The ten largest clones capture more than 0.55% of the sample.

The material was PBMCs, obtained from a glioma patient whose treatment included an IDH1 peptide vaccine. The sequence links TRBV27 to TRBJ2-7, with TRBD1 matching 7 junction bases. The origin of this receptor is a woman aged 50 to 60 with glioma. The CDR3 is CASSLSPLSPRTGGPKTYEQYF. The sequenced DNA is TGTGCCAGCAGTTTATCTCCCCTCTCTCCCCGGACAGGAGGTCCTAAAACCTACGAGCAGTACTTC.